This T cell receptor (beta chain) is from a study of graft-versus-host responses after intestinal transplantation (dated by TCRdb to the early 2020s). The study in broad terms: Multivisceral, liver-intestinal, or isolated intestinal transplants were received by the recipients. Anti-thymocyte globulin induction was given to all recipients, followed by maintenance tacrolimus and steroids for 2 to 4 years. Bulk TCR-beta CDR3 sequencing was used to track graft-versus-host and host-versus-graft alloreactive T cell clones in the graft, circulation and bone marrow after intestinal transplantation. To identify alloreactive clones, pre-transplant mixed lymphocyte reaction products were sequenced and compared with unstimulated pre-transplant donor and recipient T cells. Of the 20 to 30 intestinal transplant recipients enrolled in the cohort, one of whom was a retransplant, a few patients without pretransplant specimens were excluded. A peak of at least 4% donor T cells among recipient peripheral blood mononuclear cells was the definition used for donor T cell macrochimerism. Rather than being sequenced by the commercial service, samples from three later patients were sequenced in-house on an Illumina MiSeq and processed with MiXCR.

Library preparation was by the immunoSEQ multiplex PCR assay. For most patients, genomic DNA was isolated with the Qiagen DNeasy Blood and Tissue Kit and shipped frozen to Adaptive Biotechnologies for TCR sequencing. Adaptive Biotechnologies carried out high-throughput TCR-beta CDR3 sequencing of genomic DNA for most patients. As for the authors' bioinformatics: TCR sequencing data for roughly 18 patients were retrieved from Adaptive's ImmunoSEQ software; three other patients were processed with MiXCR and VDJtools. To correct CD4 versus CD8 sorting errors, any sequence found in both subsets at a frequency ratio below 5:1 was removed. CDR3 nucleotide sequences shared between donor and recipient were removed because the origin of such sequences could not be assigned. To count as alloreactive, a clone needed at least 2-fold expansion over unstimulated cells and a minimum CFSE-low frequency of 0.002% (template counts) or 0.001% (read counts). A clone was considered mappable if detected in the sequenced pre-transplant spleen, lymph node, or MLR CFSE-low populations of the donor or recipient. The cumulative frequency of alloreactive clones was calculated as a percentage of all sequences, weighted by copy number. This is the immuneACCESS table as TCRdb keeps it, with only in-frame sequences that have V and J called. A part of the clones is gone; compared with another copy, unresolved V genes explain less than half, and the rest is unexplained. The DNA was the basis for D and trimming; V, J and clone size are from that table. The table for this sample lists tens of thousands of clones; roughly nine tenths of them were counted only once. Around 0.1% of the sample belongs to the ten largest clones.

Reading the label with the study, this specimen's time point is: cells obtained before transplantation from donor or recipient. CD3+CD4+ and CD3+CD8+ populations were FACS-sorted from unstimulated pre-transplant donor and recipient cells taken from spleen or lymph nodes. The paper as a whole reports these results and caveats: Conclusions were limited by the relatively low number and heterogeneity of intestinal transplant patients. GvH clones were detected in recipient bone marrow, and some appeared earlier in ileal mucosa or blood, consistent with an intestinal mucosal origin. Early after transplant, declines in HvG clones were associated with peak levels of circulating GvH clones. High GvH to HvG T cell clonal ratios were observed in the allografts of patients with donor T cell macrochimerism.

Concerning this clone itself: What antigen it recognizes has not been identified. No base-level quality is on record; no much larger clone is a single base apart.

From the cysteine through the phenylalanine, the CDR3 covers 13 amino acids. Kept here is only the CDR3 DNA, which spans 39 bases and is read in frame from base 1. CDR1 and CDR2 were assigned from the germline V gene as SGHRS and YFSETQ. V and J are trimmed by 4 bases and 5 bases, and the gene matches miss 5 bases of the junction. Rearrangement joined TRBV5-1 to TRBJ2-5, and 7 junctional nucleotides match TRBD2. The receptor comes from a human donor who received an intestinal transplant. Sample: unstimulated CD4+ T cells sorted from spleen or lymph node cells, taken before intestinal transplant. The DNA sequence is TGCGCCAGCAGCCCAAGCGGGGTGGAGACCCAGTACTTC. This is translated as CASSPSGVETQYF.